One and the same sample provided the 5 T cell receptor beta chains below, sequenced in a study of OX40 agonist ivuxolimab in advanced cancers. The protocol was immunoSEQ multiplex PCR, while the TCRdb copy is restricted to in-frame clones and leaves out a portion. The repertoire holds about 79,000 clones, 70% to 85% seen once, with less than 4.5% in the top ten. The sequenced sample was CD4+ or CD8+ T cells sorted from blood, obtained in a trial of the OX40 agonist ivuxolimab. The receptors here all came from an adult with an advanced solid tumor such as melanoma, head and neck, liver or kidney cancer.

The sample holds a few counts of this clone. V and J are TRBV11-2 and TRBJ2-7; D is ambiguous. The CDR3 runs to 15 residues. Between the trimmed V and J ends, which lost 2 bases and 0 bases, there was a span of 11 bases. Germline CDR1 SGHAT, CDR2 FQNNGV. The DNA for the CDR3 is TGTGCCAGCAGCTTACAGGACGGAAGCTCCTACGAGCAGTACTTC. This encodes CASSLQDGSSYEQYF.

V usage is TRBV19 and J usage is TRBJ2-1; D is ambiguous. The germline V gene encodes CDR1 LNHDA and CDR2 SQIVND (reference sequence). The length of the CDR3 is 13 residues. The V end lost 6 bases, the J end lost 6 bases, and 12 bases lay between the germline ends. The DNA for the CDR3 is TGTGCCAGTAGACAAACCAATTTCAATGAGCAGTTCTTC. As protein: CASRQTNFNEQFF.

J is TRBJ2-7 and V is TRBV7-9, with 8 bases matching TRBD1. Germline trimming cut 7 bases from V and 6 bases from J; bases unmatched to any gene: 5. Germline V CDR1 and CDR2: SEHNR, FQNEAQ (reference sequence). The CDR3 extends over 12 amino acids. The CDR3 sequence: CASTYQGAEQYF. The CDR3 coding sequence is TGTGCCAGCACTTACCAGGGGGCCGAGCAGTACTTC.

V is TRBV2 and J is TRBJ2-1; 8 bases are a match to TRBD2. Trimming took 4 bases from V and 7 from J; bases not matched to a gene: 12. Germline assignment: CDR1 SNHLY and CDR2 FYNNEI. This CDR3 is built from 16 residues. CDR3 DNA sequence: TGTGCCAGCAGTGCTATGACTAGCGCCGCTTTGAATGAGCAGTTCTTC. It yields the protein CASSAMTSAALNEQFF.

This chain connects TRBV27 to TRBJ1-4; TRBD1 matches 9 bases. Trimming removed 5 bases from V and 7 bases from J; junction bases left unmatched: 14. CDR3 size: 17 residues. The germline CDR1 and CDR2 sequences are MNHEY and SMNVEV (reference sequence). CDR3 sequence: CASSPPGQGDRFEKLFF. CDR3 bases: TGTGCCAGCAGTCCACCGGGACAGGGAGATCGATTTGAAAAACTGTTTTTT.